This T cell receptor beta chain is drawn from a study of shared clonotypes between healthy human individuals. Overall study context: Plates per donor: three CD4 naive, three CD4 memory, two CD8 naive, one CD8 memory. Study-level results: Clonotypes that were shared across a handful of donors made up approximately 5.1% of naive CD4 clonotypes.

Generated by immunoSEQ multiplex PCR, the TCRdb table keeps only in-frame clones and is missing some. The sample lists hundreds of thousands of clones, approximately 79% occurring once. Trimming took off 2 bases at V and 6 bases at J, with 10 bases between the two ends. The CDR3 covers 14 residues. Germline loops: CDR1 MGHRA, CDR2 YSYEKL. Donation came from healthy HIV-negative adults that had no recent acute infections or vaccinations. In its sample, this clone was seen a few times. Its specificity is not known. The chain recombines TRBV4-1 with TRBJ1-4, with a possible D match to TRBD1 (5 bases). The specimen was memory CD4+ T cells sorted from blood. Subset reported: CD45RA-negative fraction. The sequence was collected from a woman in her twenties or thirties in good health. The CDR3 protein is CASSQSRDYEKLFF. The CDR3 nucleotides are TGCGCCAGCAGCCAAAGCAGGGACTATGAAAAACTGTTTTTT.